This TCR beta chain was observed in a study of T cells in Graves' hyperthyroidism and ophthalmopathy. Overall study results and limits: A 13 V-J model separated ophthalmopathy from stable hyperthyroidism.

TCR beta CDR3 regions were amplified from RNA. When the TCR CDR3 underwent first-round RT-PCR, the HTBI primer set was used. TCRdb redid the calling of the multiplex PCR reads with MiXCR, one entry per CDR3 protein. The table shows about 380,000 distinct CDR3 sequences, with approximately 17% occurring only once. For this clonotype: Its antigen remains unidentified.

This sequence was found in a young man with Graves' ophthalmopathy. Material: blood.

The DNA for the CDR3 is TGTGCCAGCTGTAGACAGGATCACCAAGAGACCCAGTACTTC. Protein product: CASCRQDHQETQYF. The rearrangement links TRBV12-3 or TRBV12-4 to TRBJ2-5; possibly TRBD1 for D (6 bases). V was cut by 8 bases and J by 0 bases, with 13 bases left in between. This CDR3 comprises 14 residues.